A single sample gave rise to the 5 T cell receptor beta chains below, sequenced in a study of human T cells and chemical hapten exposure. The time point is: pre-sensitization, week 0. Noted treatment: therapeutic diphenylcyclopropenone sensitization with weekly scalp DPC. MiXCR, run by TCRdb on the RACE reads, gives a single entry per CDR3 protein. The sample has roughly 100,000 distinct CDR3 sequences; roughly a tenth are singletons. The material was whole blood, obtained in connection with sensitization to the hapten diphenylcyclopropenone (DPC). The receptors derive from a woman in her 40s with alopecia areata. Some clones in this sample may be carry-over from other donors' samples.

The genes are TRBV6-5 and TRBJ2-2, with 10 bases lining up with TRBD2. The J segment lost 0 bases and the V segment lost 10 bases, leaving 11 bases of the junction unmatched. The CDR3 is made up of 17 amino acids. The germline V gene encodes CDR1 MNHEY and CDR2 SVGAGI. The CDR3 spells CATLGLAETTNTGELFF. DNA for the CDR3: TGTGCCACCCTAGGACTAGCGGAGACTACGAACACCGGGGAGCTGTTTTTT.

This chain connects TRBV20-1 to TRBJ2-1; 9 bases line up with TRBD2. CDR3 length equals 16 residues. Per germline, CDR1 DFQATT and CDR2 SNEGSKA (reference sequence). The V and J ends lost 7 bases and 3 bases, in that order; junction bases with no gene match: 13. The CDR3: CSGSGASGVIYNEQFF. CDR3 nucleotide sequence: TGCAGTGGGTCTGGGGCTAGCGGGGTTATCTACAATGAGCAGTTCTTC.

Comments on this clonotype: This may stem from a read error, because a much larger clone lies one nucleotide away. The chain couples TRBV28 to TRBJ1-1; no firm D call. The CDR3 is 11 residues long. Germline V CDR1 and CDR2: MDHEN, SYDVKM. In nucleotides, the CDR3 is TGTGTCACCTGGGGTAGCACTGAAGCTTTCTTT. Residues: CVTWGSTEAFF.

This rearrangement joins TRBV7-2 to TRBJ2-7; D possibly corresponds to TRBD1 (5 bases). This CDR3 spans 15 amino acids. Germline CDR1 is SGHTA and CDR2 is FQGNSA. Trimming pared 4 bases from V and 1 base from J, leaving 14 bases between. The CDR3 sequence is CASSSRSGRSYEQYF. The CDR3 DNA sequence: TGTGCCAGCAGCTCTAGATCAGGGCGGTCCTACGAGCAGTACTTC.

This clonotype has only a few counts. V usage is TRBV7-2 and J usage is TRBJ2-5; 9 bases line up with TRBD2. In germline, CDR1 is SGHTA, CDR2 FQGNSA. The V and J ends lost 6 bases and 1 base, in that order; junction bases with no gene match: 6. CDR3 length equals 15 residues. CDR3 coding DNA: TGTGCCAGCAGGGGGGCTAGCGGGGTCCAAGAGACCCAGTACTTC. Translating gives CASRGASGVQETQYF.